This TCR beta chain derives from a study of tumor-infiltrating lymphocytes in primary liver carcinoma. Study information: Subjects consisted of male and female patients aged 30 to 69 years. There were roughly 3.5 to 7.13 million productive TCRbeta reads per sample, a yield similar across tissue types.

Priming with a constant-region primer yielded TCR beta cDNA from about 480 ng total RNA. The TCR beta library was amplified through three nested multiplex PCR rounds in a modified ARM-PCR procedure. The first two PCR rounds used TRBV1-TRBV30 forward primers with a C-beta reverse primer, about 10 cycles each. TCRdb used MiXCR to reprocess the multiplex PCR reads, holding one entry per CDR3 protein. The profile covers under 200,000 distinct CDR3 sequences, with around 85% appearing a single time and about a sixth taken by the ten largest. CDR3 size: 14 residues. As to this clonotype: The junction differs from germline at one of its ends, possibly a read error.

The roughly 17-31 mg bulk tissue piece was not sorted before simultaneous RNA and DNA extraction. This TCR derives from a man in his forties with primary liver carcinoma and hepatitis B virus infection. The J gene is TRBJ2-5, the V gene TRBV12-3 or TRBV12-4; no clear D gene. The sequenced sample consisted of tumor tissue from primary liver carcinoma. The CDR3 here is CASSLTTDQEIQYF. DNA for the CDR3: TGTGCCAGTAGTTTAACTACAGACCAAGAGATCCAGTACTTC.